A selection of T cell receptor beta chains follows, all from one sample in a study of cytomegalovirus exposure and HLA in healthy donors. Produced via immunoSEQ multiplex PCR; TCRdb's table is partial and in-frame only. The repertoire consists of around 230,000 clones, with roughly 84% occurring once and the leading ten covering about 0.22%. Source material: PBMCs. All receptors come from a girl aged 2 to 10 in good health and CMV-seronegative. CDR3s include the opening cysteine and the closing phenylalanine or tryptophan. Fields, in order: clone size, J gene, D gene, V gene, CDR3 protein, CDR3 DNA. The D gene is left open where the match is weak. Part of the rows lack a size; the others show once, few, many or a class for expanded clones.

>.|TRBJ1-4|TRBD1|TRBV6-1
CASSDIQGYTNEKLFF
TGTGCCAGCAGTGATATACAGGGGTACACTAATGAAAAACTGTTTTTT
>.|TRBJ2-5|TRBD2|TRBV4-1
CASSLRTSGSARETQYF
TGCGCCAGCAGCCTTAGGACTAGCGGGAGCGCGAGAGAGACCCAGTACTTC
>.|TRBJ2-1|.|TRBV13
CASSLANEQFF
TGTGCCAGCAGCTTAGCGAATGAGCAGTTCTTC
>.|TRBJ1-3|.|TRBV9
CASSAPWGANTIYF
TGTGCCAGCAGCGCCCCGTGGGGAGCAAACACCATATATTTT
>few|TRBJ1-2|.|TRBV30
CAWSVPSWTNYGYTF
TGTGCCTGGAGTGTACCATCCTGGACAAACTATGGCTACACCTTC
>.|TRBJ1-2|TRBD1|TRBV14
CASSHIVGTGDGYTF
TGTGCCAGCAGCCATATTGTCGGGACAGGGGATGGCTACACCTTC
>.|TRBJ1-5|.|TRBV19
CASSILGGGQPQHF
TGTGCCAGTAGTATTTTGGGAGGGGGACAGCCCCAGCATTTT
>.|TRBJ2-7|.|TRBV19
CASSIKGPPYEQYF
TGTGCCAGTAGTATTAAGGGGCCTCCCTACGAGCAGTACTTC
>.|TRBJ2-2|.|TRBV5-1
CASRLNTGELFF
TGCGCCAGCAGACTGAACACCGGGGAGCTGTTTTTT
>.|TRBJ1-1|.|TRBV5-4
CASSFGNIEAFF
TGTGCCAGCAGCTTCGGGAACATTGAAGCTTTCTTT
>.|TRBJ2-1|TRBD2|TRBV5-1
CASSLAGASDEQFF
TGCGCCAGCTCCTTGGCGGGAGCTTCGGATGAGCAGTTCTTC
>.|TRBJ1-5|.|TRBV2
CASSPLTGQPQHF
TGTGCCAGCAGTCCCCTTACAGGTCAGCCCCAGCATTTT
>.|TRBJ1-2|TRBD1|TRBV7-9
CASSLGTGGASAYGYTF
TGTGCCAGCAGCCTGGGGACAGGGGGCGCGTCGGCCTATGGCTACACCTTC
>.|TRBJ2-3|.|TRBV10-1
CASSVGGSDTQYF
TGCGCCAGCAGTGTTGGGGGCTCGGATACGCAGTATTTT
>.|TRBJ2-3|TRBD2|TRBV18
CASSPLAGPLEGSTQYF
TGTGCCAGCTCACCGCTAGCGGGGCCTCTCGAGGGGAGTACGCAGTATTTT
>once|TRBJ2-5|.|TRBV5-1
CASTQGFEETQYF
TGCGCCAGTACCCAGGGGTTCGAGGAGACCCAGTACTTC